This T cell receptor (beta chain) appears in the sequencing data of a study of T cells in Graves' hyperthyroidism and ophthalmopathy (dated by TCRdb to between 2019 and 2020). Some background on the complete study: Peripheral blood was collected at initial diagnosis, before any treatment. To identify TCR V-J signatures that set the groups apart, the researchers used a discovery cohort of 100 or so patients, made up of roughly 45 with Graves' ophthalmopathy and 57 with stable Graves' hyperthyroidism. Prospective prediction of ophthalmopathy was tested in an independent validation cohort of some 19 hyperthyroidism patients and some 17 patients who later progressed to ophthalmopathy. For training and testing, the 100 or so patients in the discovery cohort were randomly divided in a 7:3 ratio. The study also compared thyroid tissue and blood T-cell repertoires from more than 5 Graves' hyperthyroidism patients. After sampling, hyperthyroidism patients received methimazole starting at 30 mg daily, and ophthalmopathy patients received high-dose intravenous methylprednisolone. According to the paper, TCR Vbeta CDR3 sequencing was carried out on over 130 peripheral blood samples, which came from approximately 43 ophthalmopathy, approximately 72 hyperthyroidism and approximately 17 progressor patients.

Broader findings and caveats from the paper: Most expanded thyroid clonotypes (frequency above 0.001) were also detected in blood, suggesting blood repertoires may reflect thyroid immune responses. A 13 V-J signature model separated ophthalmopathy from stable hyperthyroidism, with roughly 88% sensitivity and about 81% specificity in cross-validation and 80%/75% in testing. In validation, the model predicted progression to ophthalmopathy with around 71% sensitivity and less than 80% specificity, a median of 6.5 months before onset. No statistical method was used to set the sample size in advance, and investigators knew the group allocation.

The TCR beta CDR3 regions were amplified from RNA transcripts. The first round of RT-PCR for the TCR CDR3 was performed with the HTBI primer set and the Qiagen OneStep RT-PCR kit. A second multiplex PCR round built the libraries, followed by size selection and purification. Sequencing of the libraries was done on an Illumina HiSeq2000 using paired-end 100 bp reads. Regarding the original processing steps: Raw data were processed with SOAPnuke, discarding reads with adapters, uncalled bases, mean Phred below 15, or no exact constant-primer or identifier match. High-quality paired reads were merged using COPE v1.2.5, and each unique nucleotide sequence was defined as a clonotype. MiTCR v1.1 was used to align clonotypes to the IMGT TRBV, TRBD and TRBJ reference segments. Analysis was restricted to V-J combinations with a frequency above 0.0001, which covered roughly 99% of repertoires. A TCS score was defined as the ratio between F50 (clonal expansion) and ExV (chaos), using BLOSUM62-based TCRdist between CDR3 peptides within each V-J. Welch's t-statistics and random forest reduced fewer than 600 V-J features to 10 to 15, which were used in a naive Bayes classifier (R e1071). TCRdb trimmed public reads at Q25 via fastp, called clones via MiXCR and kept in-frame beta chains. Rows are combined by CDR3 protein, so each entry shows the most common genes and DNA. The V and J calls were not made by the authors but by TCRdb's processing. The sample data list around 440,000 distinct CDR3 sequences, and approximately 14% of these were observed just once. The ten most abundant clones make up 7.7% of the sample.

Inclusive of the bounding cysteine and phenylalanine, the CDR3 is 11 residues long. Only the CDR3 DNA stays, 33 bases, in frame from base 1. V and J lose 6 bases and 13 bases, and a span of 15 bases separates them. Stable Graves' hyperthyroidism was defined as no progression to ophthalmopathy during 18 months of follow-up. Hyperthyroidism patients were newly diagnosed, with disease duration under 2 months, and aged 18 to 65 years. Patients with uncontrolled infections, other autoimmune diseases, pregnancy or lactation were excluded. Diagnoses relied on clinical symptoms, serum thyroxine and TRAb, thyroid ultrasound and orbital computed tomography. Ficoll-Paque density gradient centrifugation was used to isolate PBMCs from about 10 ml of fresh peripheral blood. Trizol reagent was used to extract total RNA, and RNA quality was then checked on an Agilent 2100 Bioanalyzer. This clonotype came up many times. Which antigen it targets is not known. No base qualities exist here, and no much larger clone lies one base off it.

The sequenced material came from blood. The receptor chain draws on TRBV12-3 or TRBV12-4 and TRBJ1-1, with the D gene not clear enough to name. This TCR came from a woman aged 18-29 years with Graves' hyperthyroidism. The nucleotides are TGTGCCAGCAGCCTCGCTTTCCGGGTTTTCTTT. This translates into CASSLAFRVFF.